This TCR beta chain was documented in a study of neurological immune-mediated disorders. 5'RACE with 10-nucleotide random UMIs produced the cDNA. TCRdb processed the 5' RACE reads anew with MiXCR; each CDR3 protein has one entry. Seen here are about 30,000 distinct CDR3 sequences, over 12% observed once, and the top ten hold 25% to 35%. Serving as healthy controls were blood bank volunteers based in Maryland, USA. Preparation of the unsorted libraries drew on 2 million PBMCs stored at -80 C. This clonotype was detected ten times or more. The target antigen is unknown. V was shortened by 2 bases and J by 9 bases, with 14 bases between the two germline ends. Per germline, CDR1 SGHTA and CDR2 FQGNSA. This CDR3 spans 14 amino acids. Whole-study results and caveats: No CDR3 amino acid sequences were shared by expanded clones across subjects, suggesting private repertoires in all groups.

This chain uses TRBV7-2 with TRBJ2-1; D possibly uses TRBD1 or TRBD2 (5 bases each). What was sequenced was PBMCs. This sequence was found in a man between 65 and 80 years old in good health. CDR3: CASSLRGDEGEQFF. Written as DNA, the CDR3 is TGTGCCAGCAGCTTAAGGGGAGACGAGGGTGAGCAGTTCTTC.